This paragraph covers one T cell receptor beta chain sequence. The antigen is undetermined. The source of the sample is a study of shared clonotypes between healthy human individuals. Study background: Per donor, three plates held CD4 naive cells, three held CD4 memory, two held CD8 naive and one held CD8 memory. Study conclusions and caveats: Non-shared clonotypes had lower generation probabilities than those shared by all four donors. Several donors held around 5% of naive CD4 clonotypes in common.

Sequenced by immunoSEQ multiplex PCR; TCRdb stores in-frame clones only, minus some. The table lists 600,000 to 750,000 clones, over 55% of them singletons, with over 1.5% in the top ten. This CDR3 has 15 amino acids. Germline CDR1 reads SEHNR; CDR2 reads FQNEAQ (reference sequence). J lost 3 bases, V lost 5 bases, and 8 bases had no gene match. The sequenced sample was memory CD4+ T cells sorted from blood. As to subset: CD45RA-negative fraction. V gene TRBV7-9 combines with J gene TRBJ2-7; 9 bases are a match to TRBD1. This TCR was sampled from a woman aged 30 to 39 in good health. CDR3 sequence reads: CASSIGQGFYYEQYF. The CDR3 DNA follows: TGTGCCAGCAGCATCGGACAGGGGTTCTACTACGAGCAGTACTTC.